These T cell receptor beta chains were read from a single sample in a study of early stage breast cancer tumors. TCRdb keeps only in-frame clones here, not all; method: immunoSEQ multiplex PCR. The sample has 39,000 or so clones; about two thirds are singletons. Sequenced: blood. All receptors come from a person aged 50 to 59 with breast cancer. CDR3s include the opening cysteine and the closing phenylalanine or tryptophan. The order of the fields is clone size, D gene, J gene, V gene, CDR3 DNA, CDR3 protein. D genes are given only for firm matches. The listing skips clone size in some rows; elsewhere it reads once, few, many or a size class.

clone size: .; D gene: .; J gene: TRBJ2-7; V gene: TRBV11-2; CDR3 DNA: TGTGCCAGCAGCTTAGGTCAGGGGACCTACGAGCAGTACTTC; CDR3 protein: CASSLGQGTYEQYF
clone size: .; D gene: .; J gene: TRBJ2-7; V gene: TRBV19; CDR3 DNA: TGTGCCAGTAGTATCTCGTTTGCAGGGCGTAACGAGCAGTACTTC; CDR3 protein: CASSISFAGRNEQYF
clone size: .; D gene: .; J gene: TRBJ2-1; V gene: TRBV27; CDR3 DNA: TGTGCCAGCGGGTTTGGCGCGGATGAGCAGTTCTTC; CDR3 protein: CASGFGADEQFF
clone size: .; D gene: .; J gene: TRBJ2-2; V gene: TRBV5-1; CDR3 DNA: TGCGCCAGCAGACGGACAGCGAACACCGGGGAGCTGTTTTTT; CDR3 protein: CASRRTANTGELFF
clone size: .; D gene: .; J gene: TRBJ1-1; V gene: TRBV13; CDR3 DNA: TGTGCCAGCAGCCTTAGCAGGGTTGAAGCTTTCTTT; CDR3 protein: CASSLSRVEAFF
clone size: .; D gene: .; J gene: TRBJ2-5; V gene: TRBV19; CDR3 DNA: TGTGCCAGTAGTATCCTGAACAGTCAAGAGACCCAGTACTTC; CDR3 protein: CASSILNSQETQYF
clone size: .; D gene: .; J gene: TRBJ1-2; V gene: TRBV27; CDR3 DNA: TGTGCCAGCAGCCCAGAAGGGGCGTGGGGCTACACCTTC; CDR3 protein: CASSPEGAWGYTF
clone size: .; D gene: TRBD1; J gene: TRBJ1-1; V gene: TRBV2; CDR3 DNA: TGTGCCAGCAGTGAATTGGGACAGGGTTTTCTCCGTCCTGAAGCTTTCTTT; CDR3 protein: CASSELGQGFLRPEAFF
clone size: .; D gene: .; J gene: TRBJ1-4; V gene: TRBV6-6; CDR3 DNA: TGTGCCAGCAGTCTAGGTCTCTCGGCGGAAAAACTGTTTTTT; CDR3 protein: CASSLGLSAEKLFF
clone size: few; D gene: .; J gene: TRBJ1-1; V gene: TRBV20-1; CDR3 DNA: TGCAGTGCATCAGACAACGAAGCTTTCTTT; CDR3 protein: CSASDNEAFF
clone size: .; D gene: TRBD1; J gene: TRBJ2-5; V gene: TRBV5-1; CDR3 DNA: TGCGCCAGCAGCCAAAACGAAGGGGCAGGGGGCGGAGAGACCCAGTACTTC; CDR3 protein: CASSQNEGAGGGETQYF
clone size: .; D gene: TRBD1; J gene: TRBJ2-7; V gene: TRBV7-9; CDR3 DNA: TGTGCCAGCAGCGGCGGCCAGGGGGCAGGGCAGTACTTC; CDR3 protein: CASSGGQGAGQYF
clone size: .; D gene: TRBD2; J gene: TRBJ2-3; V gene: TRBV7-2; CDR3 DNA: TGTGCCAGCAGCGCTCAAAAGCGGGGATGGCAGTATTTT; CDR3 protein: CASSAQKRGWQYF
clone size: .; D gene: TRBD1; J gene: TRBJ1-2; V gene: TRBV6-6; CDR3 DNA: TGTGCCAGCGGATCGACAGGGATGGGCGGCTACACCTTC; CDR3 protein: CASGSTGMGGYTF
clone size: once; D gene: .; J gene: TRBJ2-2; V gene: TRBV2; CDR3 DNA: TGTGCCAGCAGTGAAAGGCGGGGAACTGGCGGGGAGCTGTTTTTT; CDR3 protein: CASSERRGTGGELFF
clone size: .; D gene: TRBD2; J gene: TRBJ2-6; V gene: TRBV5-1; CDR3 DNA: TGCGCCAGCAGCTTGCAGGTGGCGGGAGCTGGGGCCAACGTCCTGACTTTC; CDR3 protein: CASSLQVAGAGANVLTF
clone size: .; D gene: .; J gene: TRBJ2-7; V gene: TRBV7-9; CDR3 DNA: TGTGCCAGCAGCTTAGGGGGACTCGGCGACTACGAGCAGTACTTC; CDR3 protein: CASSLGGLGDYEQYF
clone size: .; D gene: .; J gene: TRBJ2-2; V gene: TRBV18; CDR3 DNA: TGTGCCAGCTCACCTAGGGACATCGGAAACACCGGGGAGCTGTTTTTT; CDR3 protein: CASSPRDIGNTGELFF
clone size: .; D gene: .; J gene: TRBJ2-7; V gene: TRBV7-8; CDR3 DNA: TGTGCCAGCAGCTTATCCATAGGACTCCCGTCCTACGAGCAGTACTTC; CDR3 protein: CASSLSIGLPSYEQYF
clone size: once; D gene: .; J gene: TRBJ2-1; V gene: TRBV7-9; CDR3 DNA: TGTGCCAGCAGCTTAGGGAGCCGCTACAATGAGCAGTTCTTC; CDR3 protein: CASSLGSRYNEQFF
clone size: .; D gene: .; J gene: TRBJ2-3; V gene: TRBV9; CDR3 DNA: TGTGCCAGCAGCGTGGAGGGGCGGGATACGCAGTATTTT; CDR3 protein: CASSVEGRDTQYF
clone size: .; D gene: .; J gene: TRBJ1-1; V gene: TRBV12-5; CDR3 DNA: TGTGCTAGTGGCTGGGGGGGCTACACGGGCACTGAAGCTTTCTTT; CDR3 protein: CASGWGGYTGTEAFF
clone size: once; D gene: TRBD1; J gene: TRBJ2-5; V gene: TRBV5-6; CDR3 DNA: TGTGCCAGCAGCTTGGGGTTCGGTGGACAGGGACGGGAGACCCAGTACTTC; CDR3 protein: CASSLGFGGQGRETQYF
clone size: few; D gene: .; J gene: TRBJ2-6; V gene: TRBV19; CDR3 DNA: TGTGCCAGTAGTTTATCTGGGGCCAACGTCCTGACTTTC; CDR3 protein: CASSLSGANVLTF
clone size: .; D gene: TRBD2; J gene: TRBJ2-7; V gene: TRBV6-6; CDR3 DNA: TGTGCCAGCAGCGGACTAGCGGCTACCGCCTACGAGCAGTACTTC; CDR3 protein: CASSGLAATAYEQYF
clone size: .; D gene: TRBD1; J gene: TRBJ2-5; V gene: TRBV2; CDR3 DNA: TGTGCCAGCAGTGGGAGGACAGGGGCGTGGGAGACCCAGTACTTC; CDR3 protein: CASSGRTGAWETQYF
clone size: .; D gene: TRBD2; J gene: TRBJ2-5; V gene: TRBV27; CDR3 DNA: TGTGCCAGCAGGACTAGCGGGAGCAAGACCCAGTACTTC; CDR3 protein: CASRTSGSKTQYF
clone size: .; D gene: TRBD1; J gene: TRBJ2-7; V gene: TRBV9; CDR3 DNA: TGTGCCAGCAGCTCGGGACAGGGGGAATACGAGCAGTACTTC; CDR3 protein: CASSSGQGEYEQYF
clone size: .; D gene: TRBD2; J gene: TRBJ2-1; V gene: TRBV7-3; CDR3 DNA: TGTGCCAGCAGCTTAGGTGGGCTAGCGGGCAACAATGAGCAGTTCTTC; CDR3 protein: CASSLGGLAGNNEQFF
clone size: few; D gene: .; J gene: TRBJ1-6; V gene: TRBV19; CDR3 DNA: TGTGCCAGTAGTATACTGGGACTAGGTAATTCACCCCTCCACTTT; CDR3 protein: CASSILGLGNSPLHF
clone size: .; D gene: TRBD2; J gene: TRBJ2-3; V gene: TRBV4-3; CDR3 DNA: TGCGCCAGCAGCCCTGGACTAGCGGGGGGGCAAGATACGCAGTATTTT; CDR3 protein: CASSPGLAGGQDTQYF
clone size: .; D gene: .; J gene: TRBJ1-5; V gene: TRBV7-2; CDR3 DNA: TGTGCCAGCAGCTTTAAGGGGAGCAATCAGCCCCAGCATTTT; CDR3 protein: CASSFKGSNQPQHF
clone size: .; D gene: .; J gene: TRBJ1-1; V gene: TRBV5-1; CDR3 DNA: TGCGCCAGCAGCTTGACCGGAGGGGTCACTGAAGCTTTCTTT; CDR3 protein: CASSLTGGVTEAFF
clone size: once; D gene: TRBD1; J gene: TRBJ1-2; V gene: TRBV5-1; CDR3 DNA: TGCGCCAGCAGCTTGGAACAGGGGGCGCATGGCTACACCTTC; CDR3 protein: CASSLEQGAHGYTF
clone size: .; D gene: .; J gene: TRBJ1-1; V gene: TRBV7-6; CDR3 DNA: TGTGCCAGCAGCCTAGGGGGGGGAAGGAGCCCTGAAGCTTTCTTT; CDR3 protein: CASSLGGGRSPEAFF
clone size: .; D gene: TRBD1; J gene: TRBJ1-2; V gene: TRBV5-4; CDR3 DNA: TGTGCCAGCACCGACGGGACAGGGGGAACCTATGGCTACACCTTC; CDR3 protein: CASTDGTGGTYGYTF
clone size: .; D gene: TRBD1; J gene: TRBJ2-1; V gene: TRBV7-3; CDR3 DNA: TGTGCCAGCAGCAGGGACAGAACCAATGAGCAGTTCTTC; CDR3 protein: CASSRDRTNEQFF
clone size: .; D gene: TRBD1; J gene: TRBJ1-1; V gene: TRBV5-1; CDR3 DNA: TGCGCCAGCAGCACTGGACAGGGGGCTACGAACACTGAAGCTTTCTTT; CDR3 protein: CASSTGQGATNTEAFF
clone size: .; D gene: .; J gene: TRBJ2-1; V gene: TRBV5-1; CDR3 DNA: TGCGCCACCAAGGCCGGGGAGGATGAGCAGTTCTTC; CDR3 protein: CATKAGEDEQFF
clone size: .; D gene: TRBD1; J gene: TRBJ1-5; V gene: TRBV18; CDR3 DNA: TGTGCCAGCTCACCCGGACAGGGAGACCAGCCCCAGCATTTT; CDR3 protein: CASSPGQGDQPQHF
clone size: once; D gene: TRBD1; J gene: TRBJ2-2; V gene: TRBV18; CDR3 DNA: TGTGCCAGCTCATCCCGCGCCAAGAGGGGACAGGGTAACACCGGGGAGCTGTTTTTT; CDR3 protein: CASSSRAKRGQGNTGELFF
clone size: .; D gene: .; J gene: TRBJ2-5; V gene: TRBV19; CDR3 DNA: TGTGCCAGTAGTAAGGGTCTAGCAGGGGAGGAGACCCAGTACTTC; CDR3 protein: CASSKGLAGEETQYF
clone size: few; D gene: .; J gene: TRBJ2-1; V gene: TRBV4-1; CDR3 DNA: TGCGCCAGCAGCCAAGTGTTCGAGAATGAGCAGTTCTTC; CDR3 protein: CASSQVFENEQFF
clone size: once; D gene: .; J gene: TRBJ2-1; V gene: TRBV28; CDR3 DNA: TGTGCCAGCAGTTTATCGAGACTGTACAATGAGCAGTTCTTC; CDR3 protein: CASSLSRLYNEQFF
clone size: .; D gene: TRBD1; J gene: TRBJ1-4; V gene: TRBV7-9; CDR3 DNA: TGTGCCAGCAGCTTAGGGGGACAGAATGAAAAACTGTTTTTT; CDR3 protein: CASSLGGQNEKLFF
clone size: .; D gene: TRBD1; J gene: TRBJ2-1; V gene: TRBV7-2; CDR3 DNA: TGTGCCAGCAGCCGCCGACAGGGCTCCTACAATGAGCAGTTCTTC; CDR3 protein: CASSRRQGSYNEQFF
clone size: .; D gene: TRBD1; J gene: TRBJ1-2; V gene: TRBV7-2; CDR3 DNA: TGTGCCAGCAGCTTTCCTGACAGGGAGTATGGCTACACCTTC; CDR3 protein: CASSFPDREYGYTF
clone size: .; D gene: TRBD2; J gene: TRBJ2-5; V gene: TRBV4-2; CDR3 DNA: TGTGCCAGCAGCCAAGACGGACTAGCGGGAGAGCTGTACTTC; CDR3 protein: CASSQDGLAGELYF
clone size: once; D gene: TRBD1; J gene: TRBJ1-2; V gene: TRBV7-2; CDR3 DNA: TGTGCCAGCAGCCCAGACAGGGCTAACTATGGCTACACCTTC; CDR3 protein: CASSPDRANYGYTF
clone size: .; D gene: .; J gene: TRBJ2-5; V gene: TRBV18; CDR3 DNA: TGTGCCAGCTCCCGATCCACCGACAGCCATGAGACCCAGTACTTC; CDR3 protein: CASSRSTDSHETQYF
clone size: .; D gene: .; J gene: TRBJ1-2; V gene: TRBV4-3; CDR3 DNA: TGCGCCAGCAGCCAAGATCGGGATAGGTACTATGGCTACACCTTC; CDR3 protein: CASSQDRDRYYGYTF
clone size: .; D gene: TRBD2; J gene: TRBJ2-4; V gene: TRBV2; CDR3 DNA: TGTGCCAGCAGCTCGCGGGGGGGCCGAACCAAAAACATTCAGTACTTC; CDR3 protein: CASSSRGGRTKNIQYF
clone size: .; D gene: .; J gene: TRBJ1-1; V gene: TRBV18; CDR3 DNA: TGTGCCAGCTCACCTACGGGGGGTAGAACTGAAGCTTTCTTT; CDR3 protein: CASSPTGGRTEAFF
clone size: .; D gene: TRBD2; J gene: TRBJ2-1; V gene: TRBV2; CDR3 DNA: TGTGCCAGCAATAGCGGGGGGGCTCGGGAGCAGTTCTTC; CDR3 protein: CASNSGGAREQFF
clone size: .; D gene: .; J gene: TRBJ2-2; V gene: TRBV29-1; CDR3 DNA: TGCAGCGTAGGAGAGTGGACCGGGGAGCTGTTTTTT; CDR3 protein: CSVGEWTGELFF